These 4 T cell receptor beta chains originate from one sample sequenced in a study of T cell repertoires in cytomegalovirus infection. TCRdb re-called the reads through MiXCR, storing one row per CDR3 protein. The repertoire has about 740,000 distinct CDR3 sequences, 35% of them found once; the top ten carry around 2.8%. The sample comprised PBMCs. Receptor source: a human donor in good health (CMV status not recorded). Some clones in this sample may be carry-over from other donors' samples.

This clonotype was detected a few times. The J gene is TRBJ2-1, the V gene TRBV2; 10 positions match TRBD2. Trimming at V came to 4 bases and at J to 3 bases, leaving 9 bases not matched to a gene. In germline, CDR1 is SNHLY, CDR2 FYNNEI. The CDR3 is 17 residues long. The DNA for the CDR3 is TGTGCCAGCAGTGCTACGCCTAGCGGGAGTATCTACAATGAGCAGTTCTTC. Protein: CASSATPSGSIYNEQFF.

The CDR3 bases are TGTGCCAGCAGCCAAGAAGTATTTAGTGAGCAGTTCTTC. Translated: CASSQEVFSEQFF. This chain connects TRBV14 to TRBJ2-1; unclear D gene. The CDR3 covers 13 residues. With 0 bases removed from V and 9 bases from J, the gap between germline ends came to 9 bases. Germline loops: CDR1 SGHDN, CDR2 FVKESK.

The chain joins TRBV20-1 to TRBJ2-1; tentative D call: TRBD2 (6 bases). Trimming pared 3 bases from V and 3 bases from J, leaving 6 bases between. This CDR3 comprises 12 residues. Germline CDR1 DFQATT, CDR2 SNEGSKA (reference sequence). Here the CDR3 reads CSARTSYNEQFF. DNA of the CDR3: TGCAGTGCTAGGACTAGCTACAATGAGCAGTTCTTC.

In its sample, this clonotype was seen a few times. The rearrangement uses TRBV7-8 and TRBJ2-1; 10 bases are a match to TRBD2. CDR1 is SGHVS, CDR2 FQNEAQ, per germline. V dropped 3 bases and J dropped 5; count of bases not matched to a gene: 16. The CDR3 has 19 amino acids. The CDR3 sequence is CASSLRHPTGTSVNNEQFF. The CDR3 DNA reads TGTGCCAGCAGCTTGCGGCACCCGACCGGGACTAGCGTAAACAATGAGCAGTTCTTC.